This T cell receptor (beta chain) was sequenced during a study of patients and donors after allogeneic stem cell transplantation. CDR1 is SGHTA and CDR2 is FQGNSA in the germline V gene. The CDR3 runs to 14 residues. After removal of 0 bases from V and 12 bases from J, the junction contained 9 bases not matched to a gene. TCRdb reprocessed the RT-PCR reads with MiXCR, giving one entry per CDR3 protein. In the table there are roughly 200,000 distinct CDR3 sequences, about 37% of which are singletons. This rearrangement joins TRBV7-2 to TRBJ1-1; 8 bases align to TRBD1. The TCR comes from a human donor who was either an allogeneic HSCT recipient or a stem cell or donor lymphocyte infusion donor (not recorded which). It is not recorded whose cells these are; they may come from a transplant donor. The specimen was blood, either unsorted or a sorted T cell fraction (not recorded which). The CDR3 sequence: CASSLAPGQAGTFF. CDR3 DNA: TGTGCCAGCAGCTTAGCGCCGGGACAGGCGGGGACTTTCTTT.